Below, one TCR beta chain is given with its context. Germline values: CDR1 ENHRY, CDR2 SYGVKD. V shed 3 bases, J shed 1 base, and the junction held 6 bases outside the gene matches. The CDR3 covers 16 residues. The data stem from a study of blood T cell repertoires in COVID-19. Study as a whole: Material from acute and convalescent COVID-19 was sourced from the United States, Italy and Spain. The cDNA or gDNA used as material had been derived from T cells, B-cell-depleted T cells, or PBMCs.

In the study's own analysis: Estimated nucleated cell counts came from reference gene primer amplification. Libraries were prepared by immunoSEQ multiplex PCR; TCRdb keeps only in-frame clonotypes and omits some of them. The V and J calls and clone size were taken over from that table, and D and trimming were inferred from the DNA. The sample comprises approximately 320,000 clones, roughly 85% of which are singletons, and approximately 7.6% rests with the top ten. This chain links TRBV10-3 with TRBJ1-5, with 7 bases identical to TRBD1. The sequence was obtained from a human donor in a cohort sampled during active COVID-19. Input material: peripheral blood. This CDR3 is CAISDPRQGSNQPQHF. For the CDR3, the DNA is TGTGCCATCAGTGACCCCCGACAGGGAAGCAATCAGCCCCAGCATTTT.